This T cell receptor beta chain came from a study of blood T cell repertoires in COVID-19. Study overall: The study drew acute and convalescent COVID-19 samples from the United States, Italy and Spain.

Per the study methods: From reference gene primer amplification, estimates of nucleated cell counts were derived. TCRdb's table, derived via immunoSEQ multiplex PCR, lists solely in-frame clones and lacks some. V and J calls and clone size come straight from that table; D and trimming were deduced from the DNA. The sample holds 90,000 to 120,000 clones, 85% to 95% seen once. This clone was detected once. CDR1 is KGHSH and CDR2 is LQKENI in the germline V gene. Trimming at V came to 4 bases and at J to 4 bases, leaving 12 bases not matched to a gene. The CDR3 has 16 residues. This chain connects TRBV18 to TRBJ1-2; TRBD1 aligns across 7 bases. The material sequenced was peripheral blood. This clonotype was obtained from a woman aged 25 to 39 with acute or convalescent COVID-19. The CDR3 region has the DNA TGTGCCAGCTCACAAGGCACAGGGGAGTGGAGCTATGGCTACACCTTC. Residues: CASSQGTGEWSYGYTF. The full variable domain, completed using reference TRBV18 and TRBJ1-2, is NAGVMQNPRHLVRRRGQEARLRCSPMKGHSHVYWYRQLPEEGLKFMVYLQKENIIDESGMPKERFSAEFPKEGPSILRIQQVVRGDSAAYFCASSQGTGEWSYGYTFGSGTRLTVV.